These 10 T cell receptor beta chains were sequenced from one sample in a study of response to subunit inactivated influenza vaccine. TCRdb reanalysed the RT-PCR reads using MiXCR and keeps one entry per CDR3 protein. The sample carries over 450,000 distinct CDR3 sequences, 10% to 15% recorded once. The sample consisted of PBMCs from blood, taken more than 35 days after vaccination. All receptors come from a man between 50 and 59 years old who received an inactivated influenza vaccine.

This clonotype was found a few times. V and J are TRBV28 and TRBJ2-1; 8 positions agree with TRBD2. The V and J ends lost 6 bases and 6 bases, in that order; junction bases with no gene match: 7. CDR1 MDHEN and CDR2 SYDVKM come from the germline V gene. The CDR3 has 14 residues. The CDR3 reads CASRAGTRVNEQFF. The CDR3 DNA is TGTGCCAGCAGGGCCGGGACTAGAGTCAATGAGCAGTTCTTC.

The rearrangement joins TRBV18 to TRBJ1-1; 7 nucleotides match TRBD1. The V gene's germline CDR1 is KGHSH and CDR2 LQKENI. With V trimmed by 5 bases and J by 3 bases, 9 bases remained unmatched. The CDR3 has 15 amino acids. CDR3 coding DNA: TGTGCCAGCTCATTCAGGGGGAGGGTTTACACTGAAGCTTTCTTT. This codes for CASSFRGRVYTEAFF.

This chain uses TRBV7-8 with TRBJ1-2; possible D gene TRBD1, 5 bases. The CDR3 is made up of 15 amino acids. Trimming removed 3 bases at V and 0 bases at J, with 11 bases between. Germline V gene sequence: CDR1 SGHVS, CDR2 FQNEAQ. CDR3 nucleotide sequence: TGTGCCAGCAGCTTTGGGACCGCTGCTAACTATGGCTACACCTTC. Amino acids: CASSFGTAANYGYTF. Based on the CDR3 plus reference TRBV7-8 and TRBJ1-2, the full variable domain is GAGVSQSPRYKVAKRGQDVALRCDPISGHVSLFWYQQALGQGPEFLTYFQNEAQLDKSGLPSDRFFAERPEGSVSTLKIQRTQQEDSAVYLCASSFGTAANYGYTFGSGTRLTVV.

The chain employs TRBV15 and TRBJ1-5, with unresolved D. The V end lost 5 bases, the J end lost 4 bases, and 6 bases lay between the germline ends. The CDR3 runs to 12 residues. CDR1 and CDR2 (germline): LNHNV, YYDKDF (reference sequence). CDR3 region: CATSPSNQPQHF. CDR3 nucleotide sequence: TGTGCCACCAGCCCTTCTAATCAGCCCCAGCATTTT.

This clonotype was detected a few times. V gene TRBV27 combines with J gene TRBJ1-6; D uncertain. The CDR3 consists of 15 residues. V lost 2 bases and J 9 bases, leaving 14 bases between the germline ends. From germline, CDR1 is MNHEY and CDR2 SMNVEV (reference sequence). The CDR3 here is CASSLAAVVGSPLHF. DNA of the CDR3: TGTGCCAGCAGTTTAGCGGCAGTGGTCGGTTCACCCCTCCACTTT.

V usage is TRBV7-2 and J usage is TRBJ2-1, with D tentatively TRBD2 (6 bases). Trimming stripped 1 base from V and 5 bases from J, with 9 bases between. The germline V gene encodes CDR1 SGHTA and CDR2 FQGNSA. This CDR3 is 14 amino acids long. The CDR3 is CASSLVGTHNEQFF. CDR3 DNA sequence: TGTGCCAGCAGCTTAGTCGGGACTCACAATGAGCAGTTCTTC. The entire variable domain, with the rest obtained from reference TRBV7-2 and TRBJ2-1, is as follows: GAGVSQSPSNKVTEKGKDVELRCDPISGHTALYWYRQSLGQGLEFLIYFQGNSAPDKSGLPSDRFSAERTGGSVSTLTIQRTQQEDSAVYLCASSLVGTHNEQFFGPGTRLTVL.

There are a few counts of this clonotype. The rearrangement joins TRBV4-3 to TRBJ2-3, with 8 nucleotides matching TRBD1. The length of the CDR3 is 15 residues. The germline gives CDR1 LGHNA, CDR2 YSLEER. The trim removed 2 bases at V and 5 bases at J, leaving 6 bases unmatched. The CDR3 reads CASSQRTGHRDTQYF. In nucleotides, the CDR3 is TGCGCCAGCAGCCAACGGACAGGGCACAGAGATACGCAGTATTTT.

The rearrangement joins TRBV11-2 to TRBJ2-1; the match to TRBD2 covers 8 bases. The germline CDR1 and CDR2 sequences are SGHAT and FQNNGV. The V and J ends lost 5 bases and 2 bases, in that order; junction bases with no gene match: 14. CDR3 size: 18 residues. The CDR3 region has the DNA TGTGCCAGCAGCCAGGTTCGTGCCGGGGGGGCGGCCTACAATGAGCAGTTCTTC. It specifies CASSQVRAGGAAYNEQFF.

The chain uses TRBV9 and TRBJ2-7; TRBD2 matches at 11 bases. The CDR3 length is 15 residues. The germline gives CDR1 SGDLS, CDR2 YYNGEE. V lost 0 bases to trimming and J lost 4 bases; unmatched junction nucleotides: 3. CDR3 loop: CASSVGASGRYEQYF. CDR3 nucleotides: TGTGCCAGCAGCGTAGGGGCTAGCGGGAGGTACGAGCAGTACTTC.

The chain uses TRBV20-1 and TRBJ1-5; 8 bases agree with TRBD1. CDR1 and CDR2 from the germline V gene are DFQATT and SNEGSKA (reference sequence). V was pared by 6 bases and J by 3 bases, with 4 bases of the junction left unmatched. This CDR3 region has 13 residues. This chain's CDR3 is CSARTGFNQPQHF. The CDR3, as DNA: TGCAGTGCCAGGACAGGGTTCAATCAGCCCCAGCATTTT.